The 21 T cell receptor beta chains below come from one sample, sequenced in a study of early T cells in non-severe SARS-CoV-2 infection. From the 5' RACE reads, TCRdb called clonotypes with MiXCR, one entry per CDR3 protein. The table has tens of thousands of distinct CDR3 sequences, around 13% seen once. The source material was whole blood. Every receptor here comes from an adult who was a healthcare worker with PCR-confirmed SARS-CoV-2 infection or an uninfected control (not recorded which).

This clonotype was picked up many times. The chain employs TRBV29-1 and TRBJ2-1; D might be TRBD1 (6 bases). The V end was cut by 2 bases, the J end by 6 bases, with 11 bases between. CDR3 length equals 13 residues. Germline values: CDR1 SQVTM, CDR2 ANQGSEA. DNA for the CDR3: TGCAGCGTTGAAAGGACAGTAGGCAATGAGCAGTTCTTC. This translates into CSVERTVGNEQFF.

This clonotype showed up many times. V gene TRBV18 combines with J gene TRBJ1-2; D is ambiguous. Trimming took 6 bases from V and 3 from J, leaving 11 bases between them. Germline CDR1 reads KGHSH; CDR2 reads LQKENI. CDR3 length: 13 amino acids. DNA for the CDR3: TGTGCCAGCTCTCCCGAAAGGGACTATGGCTACACCTTC. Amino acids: CASSPERDYGYTF.

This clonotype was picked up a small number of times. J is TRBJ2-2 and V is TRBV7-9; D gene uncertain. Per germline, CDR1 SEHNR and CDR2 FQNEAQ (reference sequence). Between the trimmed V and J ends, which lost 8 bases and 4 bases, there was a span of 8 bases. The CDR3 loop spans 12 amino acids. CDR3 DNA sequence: TGTGCCAGCCAGTATTTCACCGGGGAGCTGTTTTTT. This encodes CASQYFTGELFF.

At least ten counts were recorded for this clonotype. The DNA of the CDR3 is TGTGCCAGCAGTTGGACTAGCGGGACCCACAATGAGCAGTTCTTC. It translates to CASSWTSGTHNEQFF. The chain is built from TRBV12-3 or TRBV12-4 and TRBJ2-1; 12 positions agree with TRBD2. The CDR3 contains 15 residues. With 4 bases clipped from V and 5 bases from J, the junction kept 3 bases outside the gene matches.

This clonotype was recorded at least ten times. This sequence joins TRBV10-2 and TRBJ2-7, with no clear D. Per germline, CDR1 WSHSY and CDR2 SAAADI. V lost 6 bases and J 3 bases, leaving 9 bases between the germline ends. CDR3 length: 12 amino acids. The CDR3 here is CASRHPDYEQYF. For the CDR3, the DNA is TGCGCCAGCAGGCATCCCGACTACGAGCAGTACTTC.

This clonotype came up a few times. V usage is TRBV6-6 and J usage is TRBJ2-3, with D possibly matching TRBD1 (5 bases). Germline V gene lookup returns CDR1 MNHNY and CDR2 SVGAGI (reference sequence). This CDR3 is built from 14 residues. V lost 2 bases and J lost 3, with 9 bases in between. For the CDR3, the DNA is TGTGCCAGCAGTTACGCGGACAATACAGATACGCAGTATTTT. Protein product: CASSYADNTDTQYF.

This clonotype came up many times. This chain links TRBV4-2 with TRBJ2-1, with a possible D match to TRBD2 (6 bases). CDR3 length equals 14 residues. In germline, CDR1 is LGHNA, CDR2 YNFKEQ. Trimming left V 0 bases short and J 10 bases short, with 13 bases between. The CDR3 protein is CASSQDQDRGEQFF. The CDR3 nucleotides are TGTGCCAGCAGCCAAGATCAAGATCGGGGGGAGCAGTTCTTC.

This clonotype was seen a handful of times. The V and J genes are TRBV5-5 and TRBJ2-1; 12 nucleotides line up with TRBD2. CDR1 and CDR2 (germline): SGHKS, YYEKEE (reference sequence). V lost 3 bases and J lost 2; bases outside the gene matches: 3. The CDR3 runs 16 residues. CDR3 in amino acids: CASSSRTSGTYNEQFF. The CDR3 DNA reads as TGTGCCAGCAGCTCACGGACTAGCGGGACCTACAATGAGCAGTTCTTC.

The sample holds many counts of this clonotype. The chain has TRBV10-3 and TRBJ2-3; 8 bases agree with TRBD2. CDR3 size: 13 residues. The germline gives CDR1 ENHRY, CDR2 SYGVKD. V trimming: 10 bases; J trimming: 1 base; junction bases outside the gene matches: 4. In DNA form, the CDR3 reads TGTGCCACCACGACTAGCGGCACAGATACGCAGTATTTT. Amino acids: CATTTSGTDTQYF.

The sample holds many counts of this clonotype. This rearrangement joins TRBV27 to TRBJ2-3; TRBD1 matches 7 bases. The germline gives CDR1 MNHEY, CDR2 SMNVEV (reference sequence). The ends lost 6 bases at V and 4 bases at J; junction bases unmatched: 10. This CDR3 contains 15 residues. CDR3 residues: CASRPSRQGPDTQYF. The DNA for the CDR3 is TGTGCCAGCAGACCGAGCCGACAGGGTCCAGATACGCAGTATTTT.

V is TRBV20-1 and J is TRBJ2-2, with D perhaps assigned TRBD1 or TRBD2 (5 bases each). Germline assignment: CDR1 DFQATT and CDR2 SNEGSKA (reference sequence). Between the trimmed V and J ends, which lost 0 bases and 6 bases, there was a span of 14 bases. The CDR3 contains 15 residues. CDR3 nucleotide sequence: TGCAGTGCTAGAGATCCCTCAGGGAGCGCCGGGGAGCTGTTTTTT. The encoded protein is CSARDPSGSAGELFF.

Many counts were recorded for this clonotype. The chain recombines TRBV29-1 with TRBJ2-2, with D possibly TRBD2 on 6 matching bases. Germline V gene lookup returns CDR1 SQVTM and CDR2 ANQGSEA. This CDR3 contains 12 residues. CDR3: CIGGENTGELFF. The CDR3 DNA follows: TGCATCGGGGGAGAGAACACCGGGGAGCTGTTTTTT.

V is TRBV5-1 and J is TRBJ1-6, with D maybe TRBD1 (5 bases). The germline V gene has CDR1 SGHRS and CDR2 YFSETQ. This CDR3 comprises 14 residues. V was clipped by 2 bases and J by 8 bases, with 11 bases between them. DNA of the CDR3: TGCGCCAGCAGCTTCGACGGGGGAGATTCACCCCTCCACTTT. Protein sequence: CASSFDGGDSPLHF.

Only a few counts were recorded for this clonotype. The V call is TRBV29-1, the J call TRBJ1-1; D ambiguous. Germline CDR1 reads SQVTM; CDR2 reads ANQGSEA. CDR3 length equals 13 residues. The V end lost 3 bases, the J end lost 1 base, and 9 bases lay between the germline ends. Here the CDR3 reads CSVEDFSNTEAFF. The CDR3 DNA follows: TGCAGCGTTGAGGATTTCTCGAACACTGAAGCTTTCTTT. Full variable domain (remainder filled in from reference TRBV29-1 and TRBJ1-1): SAVISQKPSRDICQRGTSLTIQCQVDSQVTMMFWYRQQPGQSLTLIATANQGSEATYESGFVIDKFPISRPNLTFSTLTVSNMSPEDSSIYLCSVEDFSNTEAFFGQGTRLTVV.

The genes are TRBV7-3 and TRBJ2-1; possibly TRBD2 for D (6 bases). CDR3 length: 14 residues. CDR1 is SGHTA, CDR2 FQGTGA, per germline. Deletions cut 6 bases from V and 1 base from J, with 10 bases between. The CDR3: CASSLSGSYNEQFF. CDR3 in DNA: TGTGCCAGCAGTCTAAGCGGGTCCTACAATGAGCAGTTCTTC.

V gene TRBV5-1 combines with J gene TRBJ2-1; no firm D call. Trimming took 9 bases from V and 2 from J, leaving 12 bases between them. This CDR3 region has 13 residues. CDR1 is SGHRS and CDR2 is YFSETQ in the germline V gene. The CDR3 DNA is TGCGCCACACGACAAGGCCCCTACAATGAGCAGTTCTTC. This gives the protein CATRQGPYNEQFF.

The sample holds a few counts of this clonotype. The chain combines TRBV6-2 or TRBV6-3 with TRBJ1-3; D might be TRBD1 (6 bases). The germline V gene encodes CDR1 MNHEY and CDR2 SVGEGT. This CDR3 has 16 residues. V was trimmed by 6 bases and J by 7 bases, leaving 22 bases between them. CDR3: CASSMGRRQVRNTIYF. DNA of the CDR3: TGTGCCAGCAGCATGGGACGGCGACAGGTCAGGAACACCATATATTTT.

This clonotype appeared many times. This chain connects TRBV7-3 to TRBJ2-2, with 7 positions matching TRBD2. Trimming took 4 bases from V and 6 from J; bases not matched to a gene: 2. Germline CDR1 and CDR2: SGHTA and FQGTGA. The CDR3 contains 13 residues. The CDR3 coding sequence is TGTGCCAGCAGCTCAGCGGGGCCCGGGGAGCTGTTTTTT. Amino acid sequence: CASSSAGPGELFF.

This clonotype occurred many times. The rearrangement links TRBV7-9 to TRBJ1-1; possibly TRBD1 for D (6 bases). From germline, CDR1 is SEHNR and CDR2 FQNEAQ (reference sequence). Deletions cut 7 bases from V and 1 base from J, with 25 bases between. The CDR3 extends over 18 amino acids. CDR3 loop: CASTPRDRGRVANTEAFF. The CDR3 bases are TGTGCCAGCACCCCGCGGGATAGGGGGAGAGTGGCGAACACTGAAGCTTTCTTT.

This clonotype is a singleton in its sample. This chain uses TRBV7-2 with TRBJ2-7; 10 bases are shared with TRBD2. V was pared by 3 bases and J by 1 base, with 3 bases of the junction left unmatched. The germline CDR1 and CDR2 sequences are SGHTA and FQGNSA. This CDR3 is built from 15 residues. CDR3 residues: CASSLRTSGSYEQYF. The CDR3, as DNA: TGTGCCAGCAGCTTGAGGACTAGCGGTTCCTACGAGCAGTACTTC.

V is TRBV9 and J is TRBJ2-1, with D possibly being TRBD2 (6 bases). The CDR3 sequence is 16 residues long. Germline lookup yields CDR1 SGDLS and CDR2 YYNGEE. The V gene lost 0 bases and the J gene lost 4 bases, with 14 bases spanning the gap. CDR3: CASSVAASRGYNEQFF. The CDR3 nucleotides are TGTGCCAGCAGCGTAGCCGCCTCACGGGGGTACAATGAGCAGTTCTTC.